This paragraph reports one TCR beta chain. Authors' analysis steps: Researchers report that nucleated cell counts were estimated from reference gene primer amplification. Here immunoSEQ multiplex PCR was the method, and the copy in TCRdb shows in-frame clones only, minus some. Clone size and V and J calls were adopted from that table, with D and trimming inferred from the DNA. The repertoire holds 95,000 to 110,000 clones, with about 90% as singletons. The sample comes from a study of blood T cell repertoires in COVID-19. Turning to the study itself: Samples came from the United States, Italy and Spain, spanning acute and convalescent COVID-19. PBMCs, B-cell-depleted T cells, or T cells provided the cDNA or gDNA that made up the material.

Trimming stripped 0 bases from V and 6 bases from J, with 9 bases between. The germline V gene encodes CDR1 MNHNS and CDR2 SASEGT. The CDR3 has 14 residues. This clonotype was obtained from a human donor in a cohort sampled during active COVID-19. V usage is TRBV6-1 and J usage is TRBJ1-5, with D perhaps TRBD1 (6 bases). The specimen sequenced was peripheral blood. The chain's CDR3 is CASSEARGSQPQHF. The DNA for the CDR3 is TGTGCCAGCAGTGAAGCAAGGGGGAGTCAGCCCCAGCATTTT.